This T cell receptor beta chain is drawn from a study of CD8 T cells in ankylosing spondylitis. Study observations and caveats: Reportedly, significant enrichment of disease-linked clones occurred in matched ankylosing spondylitis synovial fluid. Previous work reported some of these motif variants in the synovial fluid and blood of reactive arthritis.

This clonotype was seen at least ten times. Its matching antigen is unknown. After removal of 3 bases from V and 5 bases from J, the junction contained 6 bases not matched to a gene. CDR3 length: 15 amino acids. The germline gives CDR1 SGHTA, CDR2 FQGNSA. Libraries for TCR beta were made by quantitative 5'-RACE with molecular barcodes. A single record per CDR3 protein comes from TCRdb applying MiXCR to the 5' RACE reads. The sample records approximately 140,000 distinct CDR3 sequences, over 7% being singletons. This clonotype originated in a male donor with ankylosing spondylitis or in good health (not recorded which). Sequenced input: blood, either unsorted or a sorted T cell fraction (not recorded which). The chain has TRBV7-2 and TRBJ2-5; 10 bases map to TRBD1. CDR3 loop: CASSFRGQGRETQYF. The CDR3 DNA follows: TGTGCCAGCAGCTTCAGGGGACAGGGGAGGGAGACCCAGTACTTC.